This T cell receptor (beta chain) was captured by sequencing in a study of CD8 T cells in ankylosing spondylitis. This clonotype was counted a few times. TCRdb itself ran the 5' RACE reads through MiXCR, one entry per CDR3 protein. The sample has hundreds of thousands of distinct CDR3 sequences; approximately 8% are singletons. CDR1 is SGHRS, CDR2 YFSETQ, per germline. V was trimmed by 0 bases and J by 4 bases, leaving 10 bases between them. CDR3 length: 14 residues. The sequenced material came from blood, either unsorted or a sorted T cell fraction (not recorded which). The chain recombines TRBV5-1 with TRBJ1-2; D gene ambiguous. This receptor was taken from a female donor with ankylosing spondylitis or in good health (not recorded which). CDR3 in amino acids: CASSLDSNLYGYTF. DNA of the CDR3: TGCGCCAGCAGCTTGGACAGTAATCTCTATGGCTACACCTTC.